The 30 T cell receptor beta chains in this list originate from one sample, sequenced in a study of spatial heterogeneity in lung cancer. Study findings and constraints: Tumor mutation counts were tracked by expanded intratumoral alpha and beta TCR counts.

TCRdb re-analysed the 5' RACE reads in MiXCR, keeping a single row per CDR3 protein. Of 100,000 or so distinct CDR3 sequences in the sample, nearly 4.5% are singletons; the top ten hold about 20%. Regarding time point: sample taken at primary tumor resection. The antigens for these receptors are not known. Source: lung tumor tissue, taken at surgery. The receptors come from a male donor with early-stage non-small cell lung cancer.

This clonotype was seen many times. The chain uses TRBV7-9 and TRBJ1-2, with 7 nucleotides matching TRBD1. With V trimmed by 3 bases and J by 6 bases, 7 bases remained unmatched. This CDR3 is 14 amino acids long. Per the germline V gene, CDR1 is SEHNR and CDR2 is FQNEAQ (reference sequence). This chain's CDR3 is CASSLWTGRNGYTF. As DNA, the CDR3 is TGTGCCAGCAGCTTGTGGACAGGACGGAATGGCTACACCTTC. Using reference TRBV7-9 and TRBJ1-2 for the parts outside the CDR3, the full variable domain is DTGVSQNPRHKITKRGQNVTFRCDPISEHNRLYWYRQTLGQGPEFLTYFQNEAQLEKSRLLSDRFSAERPKGSFSTLEIQRTEQGDSAMYLCASSLWTGRNGYTFGSGTRLTVV.

This clonotype occurred many times. The genes are TRBV20-1 and TRBJ2-1; D gene unclear. Germline CDR1 DFQATT, CDR2 SNEGSKA (reference sequence). Trimming cost V 0 bases and J 8 bases, with 5 bases left between them. The CDR3 loop spans 11 amino acids. Here the CDR3 DNA reads TGCAGTGCTAGAGATCATTATGAGCAGTTCTTC. Its protein is CSARDHYEQFF.

This clonotype showed up just a few times. This chain links TRBV10-1 with TRBJ2-4; 11 bases fit TRBD2. Germline assignment: CDR1 WNHNN and CDR2 SYGVQD (reference sequence). J gave up 4 bases and V 6 bases, and 5 bases lay outside the gene matches. The CDR3 runs 15 residues. The DNA of the CDR3 is TGCGCCAGCAGAAGAGGACTAGCGGGTAAAAACATTCAGTACTTC. It is translated as CASRRGLAGKNIQYF.

This clonotype has a handful of counts. The gene calls are TRBV20-1 and TRBJ2-4; 10 nucleotides line up with TRBD2. Germline CDR1 DFQATT, CDR2 SNEGSKA (reference sequence). V lost 1 base and J lost 1; bases outside the gene matches: 10. CDR3 length: 18 residues. CDR3 sequence: CSARGGSGRADAKNIQYF. CDR3 nucleotides: TGCAGTGCTAGAGGCGGGAGCGGGAGGGCCGACGCCAAAAACATTCAGTACTTC.

V is TRBV20-1 and J is TRBJ2-3; D remains ambiguous. This CDR3 is 14 amino acids long. Trimming pared 1 base from V and 0 bases from J, leaving 8 bases between. The germline gives CDR1 DFQATT, CDR2 SNEGSKA (reference sequence). The CDR3, as DNA: TGCAGTGCTAGAGTAGGCGTAAGCACAGATACGCAGTATTTT. Translated: CSARVGVSTDTQYF.

This clonotype was detected many times. V usage is TRBV28 and J usage is TRBJ2-7, with 10 bases matching TRBD2. Germline trimming cut 8 bases from V and 3 bases from J; bases unmatched to any gene: 7. The CDR3 loop spans 14 amino acids. Germline lookup yields CDR1 MDHEN and CDR2 SYDVKM. CDR3 DNA: TGTGCCAGCTCTAGCGGGAGTGCCATCTACGAGCAGTACTTC. It translates to CASSSGSAIYEQYF. The full variable domain, with the rest looked up from reference TRBV28 and TRBJ2-7, is DVKVTQSSRYLVKRTGEKVFLECVQDMDHENMFWYRQDPGLGLRLIYFSYDVKMKEKGDIPEGYSVSREKKERFSLILESASTNQTSMYLCASSSGSAIYEQYFGPGTRLTVT.

There are many counts of this clonotype. V usage is TRBV3-1 and J usage is TRBJ1-5; D is unclear. This CDR3 is 15 amino acids long. Trimming left V 0 bases short and J 4 bases short, with 10 bases between. Germline CDR1 is LGHDT and CDR2 is YNNKEL (reference sequence). Here the CDR3 reads CASSQDPPDNQPQHF. Here the CDR3 DNA reads TGTGCCAGCAGCCAAGATCCCCCCGATAATCAGCCCCAGCATTTT.

This clonotype was observed a few times. The genes are TRBV2 and TRBJ2-3; D is uncertain. V gave up 2 bases and J gave up 10 bases, with 7 bases separating them. The CDR3 loop spans 11 amino acids. Germline values: CDR1 SNHLY, CDR2 FYNNEI. This chain's CDR3 is CASSESHAQYF. CDR3 in DNA: TGTGCCAGCAGTGAATCGCATGCGCAGTATTTT. The variable domain in full, completed from reference TRBV2 and TRBJ2-3, reads EPEVTQTPSHQVTQMGQEVILRCVPISNHLYFYWYRQILGQKVEFLVSFYNNEISEKSEIFDDQFSVERPDGSNFTLKIRSTKLEDSAMYFCASSESHAQYFGPGTRLTVL.

This clonotype came up many times. This chain uses TRBV2 with TRBJ2-1; D ambiguous. The CDR3 spans 12 residues. V shed 4 bases and J shed 9 bases, with 10 bases lying between them. CDR1 is SNHLY, CDR2 FYNNEI, per germline. In DNA, the CDR3 is TGTGCCAGCAGTGTTACAGTCGGTGAGCAGTTCTTC. It translates to CASSVTVGEQFF.

This clonotype was observed at least ten times. The V gene is TRBV28, the J gene TRBJ2-5, with D hard to call. Germline CDR1 reads MDHEN; CDR2 reads SYDVKM. Trimming removed 2 bases at V and 2 bases at J, with 6 bases between. This CDR3 has 13 residues. The CDR3 loop is CASSLGQQETQYF. DNA for the CDR3: TGTGCCAGCAGTTTAGGGCAGCAAGAGACCCAGTACTTC. Looking up the rest from reference TRBV28 and TRBJ2-5 gives the full variable domain: DVKVTQSSRYLVKRTGEKVFLECVQDMDHENMFWYRQDPGLGLRLIYFSYDVKMKEKGDIPEGYSVSREKKERFSLILESASTNQTSMYLCASSLGQQETQYFGPGTRLLVL.

The table lists this clonotype with many counts. The chain joins TRBV20-1 to TRBJ2-3; possible D gene TRBD2, 5 bases. The germline gives CDR1 DFQATT, CDR2 SNEGSKA (reference sequence). The CDR3 runs 15 residues. Trimming left V 0 bases short and J 3 bases short, with 13 bases between. CDR3 DNA sequence: TGCAGTGCTAGAGATAAAGGGAGAGTAACAGATACGCAGTATTTT. Translation: CSARDKGRVTDTQYF.

The chain links TRBV5-1 to TRBJ2-7, with D unclear. The CDR3 is made up of 14 amino acids. CDR1 SGHRS and CDR2 YFSETQ come from the germline V gene. V lost 5 bases to trimming and J lost 5 bases, with 17 bases between them. CDR3 region: CASSLGQTIDEQYF. The CDR3 nucleotides read TGCGCCAGCAGTTTAGGGCAGACGATCGACGAGCAGTACTTC.

The V gene is TRBV28, the J gene TRBJ1-6; TRBD1 aligns across 7 bases. Germline CDR1 MDHEN, CDR2 SYDVKM. The CDR3 covers 14 residues. Trimming took 6 bases from V and 9 from J; bases not matched to a gene: 8. CDR3 nucleotides: TGTGCCAGCAGACAACAGGGGCCAGGTTCACCCCTCCACTTT. This gives the protein CASRQQGPGSPLHF.

In this sample, this clonotype turned up many times. This chain links TRBV5-1 with TRBJ1-6; D is ambiguous. The germline gives CDR1 SGHRS, CDR2 YFSETQ. The CDR3 is 13 amino acids. V dropped 4 bases and J dropped 10 bases, with 12 bases sitting between them. CDR3 amino acids: CASSEEGESPLHF. Here the CDR3 DNA reads TGCGCCAGCAGCGAGGAGGGAGAATCACCCCTCCACTTT.

The chain recombines TRBV27 with TRBJ1-3; no clear D. The length of the CDR3 is 17 residues. Germline CDR1 MNHEY, CDR2 SMNVEV (reference sequence). The V gene lost 6 bases and the J gene lost 0 bases, with 18 bases spanning the gap. The CDR3 nucleotides are TGTGCCAGCAGCCCAACCCCCGGGCCCTTCTCTGGAAACACCATATATTTT. It yields the protein CASSPTPGPFSGNTIYF.

This clonotype was recorded many times. The rearrangement joins TRBV12-3 or TRBV12-4 to TRBJ2-2, with TRBD2 matching over 7 bases. The CDR3 has 18 amino acids. The trim removed 1 base at V and 4 bases at J, leaving 12 bases unmatched. The CDR3 here is CASSLGGSVDGPTGELFF. The CDR3 bases are TGTGCCAGCAGTTTAGGCGGGAGCGTTGATGGCCCCACCGGGGAGCTGTTTTTT.

There are many counts of this clonotype. This rearrangement joins TRBV20-1 to TRBJ2-4; D is unresolved. The length of the CDR3 is 13 residues. Trimming took off 3 bases at V and 0 bases at J, with 6 bases between the two ends. Germline values: CDR1 DFQATT, CDR2 SNEGSKA (reference sequence). The CDR3 loop reads CSASIIAKNIQYF. CDR3 in DNA: TGCAGTGCTAGTATAATAGCCAAAAACATTCAGTACTTC.

As for this clonotype: This sequence may be a read error, since a much larger clone differs from it by one base. It is likely a read error, because the conserved phenylalanine at the end of the CDR3 is missing. This chain connects TRBV6-2 or TRBV6-3 to TRBJ1-6; tentative D call: TRBD1 (6 bases). CDR1 and CDR2 from the germline V gene are MNHEY and SVGEGT. The CDR3 is 16 amino acids. The ends were cut back, 4 bases at V and 8 bases at J, with 18 bases in the middle. CDR3 nucleotide sequence: TGTGCCAGCAGTTCCCGGGACAAAGGGGAATATTCACCCCTCCACTAT. This gives the protein CASSSRDKGEYSPLHY.

The chain couples TRBV20-1 to TRBJ2-3, with D possibly being TRBD2 (6 bases). Germline CDR1 reads DFQATT; CDR2 reads SNEGSKA (reference sequence). The CDR3 is 17 amino acids. V shed 3 bases and J shed 0 bases, with 19 bases lying between them. CDR3 amino acids: CSASPPGGDTSTDTQYF. CDR3 coding DNA: TGCAGTGCTAGTCCCCCCGGAGGGGATACTAGCACAGATACGCAGTATTTT.

By share, this clonotype counts as medium-sized (0.01 to 0.1%). The chain combines TRBV7-9 with TRBJ2-7, with a weak D call TRBD1 (5 bases). This CDR3 comprises 14 residues. V shed 5 bases and J shed 5 bases, with 16 bases lying between them. Germline loops: CDR1 SEHNR, CDR2 FQNEAQ (reference sequence). CDR3 region: CASSVQDRGHEQYF. CDR3 sequence (DNA): TGTGCCAGCAGCGTACAGGATAGGGGCCACGAGCAGTACTTC.

This clonotype came up many times. The chain's CDR3 is CASSTEGGLMNTEAFF. The DNA for the CDR3 is TGCGCCAGCAGCACCGAAGGCGGACTGATGAACACTGAAGCTTTCTTT. V gene TRBV5-1 combines with J gene TRBJ1-1; D not certain. This CDR3 is built from 16 residues. Trimming shortened V by 4 bases and J by 0 bases, and 16 bases separated the two germline ends. The germline gives CDR1 SGHRS, CDR2 YFSETQ.

At least ten counts were recorded for this clonotype. The rearrangement links TRBV10-3 to TRBJ2-7; TRBD1 matches 8 bases. The V and J ends lost 4 bases and 5 bases, in that order; junction bases with no gene match: 7. From germline, CDR1 is ENHRY and CDR2 SYGVKD. The CDR3 extends over 14 amino acids. CDR3 residues: CAISGTGTSHEQYF. The CDR3 bases are TGTGCCATCAGTGGGACAGGGACAAGCCACGAGCAGTACTTC.

This clonotype was recorded at least ten times. The V call is TRBV5-1, the J call TRBJ2-7; TRBD2 might be the D (6 bases). The CDR3 runs 14 residues. V was trimmed by 2 bases and J by 7 bases, leaving 16 bases between them. CDR1 is SGHRS and CDR2 is YFSETQ in the germline V gene. CDR3 in DNA: TGCGCCAGCAGCTTTGGAGGGCCCCAACCGGAGCAGTACTTC. It yields the protein CASSFGGPQPEQYF.

This clonotype was counted ten times or more. V is TRBV6-6 and J is TRBJ2-7; possible D gene TRBD1, 5 bases. V was trimmed by 6 bases and J by 5 bases, leaving 20 bases between them. The germline V gene encodes CDR1 MNHNY and CDR2 SVGAGI (reference sequence). The CDR3 sequence is 15 residues long. The CDR3 here is CASSPRAGALDEQYF. For the CDR3, the DNA is TGTGCCAGCAGCCCACGGGCTGGGGCCTTAGACGAGCAGTACTTC.

This chain connects TRBV5-1 to TRBJ2-3; D unresolved. The CDR3 extends over 14 amino acids. Trimming shortened V by 4 bases and J by 5 bases, and 14 bases separated the two germline ends. The germline V gene has CDR1 SGHRS and CDR2 YFSETQ. CDR3 sequence (DNA): TGCGCCAGCAGCCAGGACCGGGCCGGAGATACGCAGTATTTT. This encodes CASSQDRAGDTQYF.

This clonotype has just a few counts. CDR3 nucleotide sequence: TGCGCCAGCAGTAAAGGTCAGGGGAGCTATGGCTACACCTTC. This gives the protein CASSKGQGSYGYTF. The rearrangement uses TRBV5-1 and TRBJ1-2, with a weak D call TRBD1 (6 bases). The germline CDR1 and CDR2 sequences are SGHRS and YFSETQ. Trimming left V 5 bases short and J 4 bases short, with 15 bases between. The CDR3 is 14 residues long.

This clonotype was detected many times. This sequence joins TRBV12-3 or TRBV12-4 and TRBJ1-2; D gene uncertain. CDR3 size: 13 residues. Trimming removed 3 bases at V and 5 bases at J, with 10 bases between. CDR3 protein: CASSLSPVYGYTF. The CDR3, as DNA: TGTGCCAGCAGTTTGTCCCCCGTATATGGCTACACCTTC.

This clonotype was picked up a small number of times. The gene calls are TRBV27 and TRBJ1-1; maybe TRBD1 (5 bases). Trimming cost V 3 bases and J 5 bases, with 13 bases left between them. CDR3 length: 14 residues. Germline loops: CDR1 MNHEY, CDR2 SMNVEV (reference sequence). The DNA of the CDR3 is TGTGCCAGCAGTTTGAGGGGAGGTGATACTGAAGCTTTCTTT. It is translated as CASSLRGGDTEAFF.

This clonotype was detected ten times or more. The chain employs TRBV28 and TRBJ2-3; D not certain. The CDR3 is 17 residues long. Trimming shortened V by 0 bases and J by 2 bases, and 15 bases separated the two germline ends. CDR1 and CDR2 (germline): MDHEN, SYDVKM. In DNA form, the CDR3 reads TGTGCCAGCAGTTTATGGGCCCTCATGCGCCACACAGATACGCAGTATTTT. Protein: CASSLWALMRHTDTQYF.

Many counts were recorded for this clonotype. CDR3 nucleotides: TGTGCCATCAGTGATGGGGACAGCGGCTACGAGCAGTACTTC. Amino acid sequence: CAISDGDSGYEQYF. The chain recombines TRBV10-3 with TRBJ2-7, with 7 nucleotides matching TRBD1. The germline V gene encodes CDR1 ENHRY and CDR2 SYGVKD. Trimming removed 3 bases from V and 3 bases from J; junction bases left unmatched: 5. This CDR3 has 14 amino acids.